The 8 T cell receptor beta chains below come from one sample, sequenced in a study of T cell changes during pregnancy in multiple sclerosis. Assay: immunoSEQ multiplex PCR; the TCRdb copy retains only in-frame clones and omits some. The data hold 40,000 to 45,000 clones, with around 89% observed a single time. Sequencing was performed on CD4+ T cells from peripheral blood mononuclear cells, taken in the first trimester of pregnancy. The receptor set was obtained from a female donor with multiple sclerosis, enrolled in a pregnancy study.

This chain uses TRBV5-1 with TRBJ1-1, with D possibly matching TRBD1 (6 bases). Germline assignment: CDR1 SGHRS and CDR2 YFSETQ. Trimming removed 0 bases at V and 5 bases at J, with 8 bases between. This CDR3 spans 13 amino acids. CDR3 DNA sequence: TGCGCCAGCAGCTTGGGGGACATGACTGAAGCTTTCTTT. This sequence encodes CASSLGDMTEAFF. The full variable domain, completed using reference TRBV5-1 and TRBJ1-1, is KAGVTQTPRYLIKTRGQQVTLSCSPISGHRSVSWYQQTPGQGLQFLFEYFSETQRNKGNFPGRFSGRQFSNSRSEMNVSTLELGDSALYLCASSLGDMTEAFFGQGTRLTVV.

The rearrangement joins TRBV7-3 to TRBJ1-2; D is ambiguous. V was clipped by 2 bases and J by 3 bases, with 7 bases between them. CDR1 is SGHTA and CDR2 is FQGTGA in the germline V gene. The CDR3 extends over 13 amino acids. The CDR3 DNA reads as TGTGCCAGCAGCTTAGGTCCGGACTATGGCTACACCTTC. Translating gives CASSLGPDYGYTF.

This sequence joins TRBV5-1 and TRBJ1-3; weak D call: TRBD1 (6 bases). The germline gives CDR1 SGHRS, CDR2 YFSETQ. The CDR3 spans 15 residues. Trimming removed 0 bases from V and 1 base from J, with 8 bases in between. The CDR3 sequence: CASSLAQGSGNTIYF. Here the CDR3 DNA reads TGCGCCAGCAGCTTGGCGCAGGGGTCTGGAAACACCATATATTTT.

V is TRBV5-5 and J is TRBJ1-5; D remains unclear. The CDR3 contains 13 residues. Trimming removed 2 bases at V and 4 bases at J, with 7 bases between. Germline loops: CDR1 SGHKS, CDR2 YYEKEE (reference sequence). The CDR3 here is CASSFSGNQPQHF. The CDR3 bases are TGTGCCAGCAGCTTTTCAGGAAATCAGCCCCAGCATTTT.

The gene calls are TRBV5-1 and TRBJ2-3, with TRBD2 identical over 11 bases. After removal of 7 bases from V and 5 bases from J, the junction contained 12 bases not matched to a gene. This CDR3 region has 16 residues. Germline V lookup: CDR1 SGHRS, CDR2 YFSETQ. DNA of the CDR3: TGCGCCAGCGCTTCACTAGCGGGAGAGGGGCAAGATACGCAGTATTTT. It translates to CASASLAGEGQDTQYF.

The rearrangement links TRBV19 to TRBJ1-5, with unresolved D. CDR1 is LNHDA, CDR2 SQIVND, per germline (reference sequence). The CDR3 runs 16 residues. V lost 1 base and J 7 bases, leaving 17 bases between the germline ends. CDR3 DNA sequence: TGTGCCAGTAGTATAGGAACGGGAGGAGGGTACCAGCCCCAGCATTTT. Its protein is CASSIGTGGGYQPQHF. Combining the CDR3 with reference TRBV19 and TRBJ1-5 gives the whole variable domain DGGITQSPKYLFRKEGQNVTLSCEQNLNHDAMYWYRQDPGQGLRLIYYSQIVNDFQKGDIAEGYSVSREKKESFPLTVTSAQKNPTAFYLCASSIGTGGGYQPQHFGDGTRLSIL.

In DNA, the CDR3 is TGTGCCAGCAGTGAAACGGCAGGGGGGAACACCGGGGAGCTGTTTTTT. Translation gives CASSETAGGNTGELFF. The chain is built from TRBV2 and TRBJ2-2, with TRBD1 matching over 7 bases. This CDR3 has 16 residues. Germline V gives CDR1 SNHLY, CDR2 FYNNEI. V gave up 2 bases and J gave up 1 base; unmatched junction bases: 4.

This chain's CDR3 is CASSYPLREKLFF. CDR3 in DNA: TGCGCCAGCAGCTACCCTTTGAGAGAAAAACTGTTTTTT. The chain recombines TRBV4-3 with TRBJ1-4; D gene unclear. CDR1 is LGHNA and CDR2 is YSLEER in the germline V gene. With 5 bases removed from V and 8 bases from J, the gap between germline ends came to 12 bases. This CDR3 comprises 13 residues.